A single T cell receptor (beta chain) is shown here with its context. What it binds is not known. Individual cDNA molecules were tagged with unique molecular identifiers, the study reported. TCRdb itself ran the 5' RACE reads through MiXCR, one entry per CDR3 protein. Of around 110,000 distinct CDR3 sequences detected, roughly 11% appear once; the ten largest clones hold roughly 7.5%. Looked up from germline, CDR1 is SGDLS and CDR2 is YYNGEE. The ends were cut back, 5 bases at V and 7 bases at J, with 12 bases in the middle. CDR3 length: 13 amino acids. These data are taken from a study of early T cells in non-severe SARS-CoV-2 infection. Study-wide context: Unpaired chains resulted from sequencing bulk RNA of unsorted whole blood. Study-level findings and limits: Using VDJdb, the matching emphasized anti-spike CD8 responses while missing private and CD4 specificities.

This receptor was taken from an adult who was a healthcare worker with PCR-confirmed SARS-CoV-2 infection or an uninfected control (not recorded which). The sequenced sample consisted of whole blood. This chain uses TRBV9 with TRBJ2-2, with D unclear. Here the CDR3 DNA reads TGTGCCAGCAGTCAGATGCTCGGCGGGGAGCTGTTTTTT. Encoded protein: CASSQMLGGELFF.